The 24 T cell receptor beta chains in this list originate from one sample, sequenced in a study of T cell responses to AZD1222 COVID-19 vaccine. Assay used: immunoSEQ multiplex PCR; TCRdb lists only in-frame clones, some missing. The sample has tens of thousands of clones, about 90% seen once. The material was peripheral blood, obtained 28 days after the second AZD1222 dose. The receptor source for this set is an adult who received the AZD1222 COVID-19 vaccine.

This chain uses TRBV7-8 with TRBJ2-7; D perhaps matches TRBD2 (5 bases). V lost 5 bases, J lost 6 bases, and 23 bases lay in between. Germline-derived CDR1 and CDR2 are SGHVS and FQNEAQ. CDR3 length equals 16 residues. In nucleotides, the CDR3 is TGTGCCAGCAGCACAAGATCCGGGATAAAGGGCGCCGAGCAGTACTTC. Its translation: CASSTRSGIKGAEQYF.

The chain couples TRBV7-9 to TRBJ2-7; the D gene could be TRBD1 or TRBD2 (5 bases each). Trimming stripped 4 bases from V and 5 bases from J, with 12 bases between. The germline gives CDR1 SEHNR, CDR2 FQNEAQ (reference sequence). CDR3 size: 13 residues. The CDR3 sequence is CASSWDGSHEQYF. CDR3 nucleotide sequence: TGTGCCAGCAGCTGGGACGGGTCCCACGAGCAGTACTTC.

J is TRBJ1-1 and V is TRBV19; D is undetermined. Germline assignment: CDR1 LNHDA and CDR2 SQIVND (reference sequence). There are 12 residues in the CDR3. Trimming took off 4 bases at V and 8 bases at J, with 11 bases between the two ends. CDR3 amino acids: CASSTGRREAFF. CDR3 bases: TGTGCCAGTAGTACCGGACGTCGGGAAGCTTTCTTT.

The chain uses TRBV7-9 and TRBJ1-1; no reliable D call. CDR3 length: 11 amino acids. V lost 8 bases and J 1 base, leaving 5 bases between the germline ends. In germline, CDR1 is SEHNR, CDR2 FQNEAQ (reference sequence). The CDR3 nucleotides read TGTGCCAGCCGGGGGAACACTGAAGCTTTCTTT. Amino acid sequence: CASRGNTEAFF.

The chain employs TRBV27 and TRBJ1-5, with TRBD1 identical over 8 bases. Germline loops: CDR1 MNHEY, CDR2 SMNVEV (reference sequence). This CDR3 has 15 amino acids. The V gene end was trimmed by 3 bases and the J gene end by 6 bases; junction bases not matched to a gene: 7. CDR3 protein: CASSLFRGQGQPQHF. The CDR3, as DNA: TGTGCCAGCAGTTTGTTCAGGGGGCAGGGTCAGCCCCAGCATTTT.

The rearrangement links TRBV6-2 or TRBV6-3 to TRBJ2-3; 7 bases are a match to TRBD2. Germline CDR1 MNHEY, CDR2 SVGEGT. The CDR3 is 16 residues long. J lost 2 bases, V lost 5 bases, and 10 bases had no gene match. The CDR3 reads CASSPVISGYTDTQYF. For the CDR3, the DNA is TGTGCCAGCAGTCCGGTTATTAGCGGGTACACAGATACGCAGTATTTT.

With regard to this clone: Additional DNA sequences in this sample encode the identical CDR3. The V and J genes are TRBV3-1 (or the pseudogene TRBV3-2) and TRBJ1-6; TRBD1 is a possible D gene (6 bases). V was clipped by 3 bases and J by 10 bases, with 10 bases between them. This CDR3 has 13 residues. Germline-derived CDR1 and CDR2 are LGHDT and YNNKEL (reference sequence). CDR3 protein: CASSQRTESPLHF. CDR3 sequence (DNA): TGTGCCAGCAGCCAGAGGACAGAGTCACCCCTCCACTTT.

This chain connects TRBV7-2 to TRBJ1-1; D not certain. Trimming removed 1 base from V and 4 bases from J, with 7 bases in between. The CDR3 runs 13 residues. The V gene's germline CDR1 is SGHTA and CDR2 FQGNSA. CDR3 nucleotide sequence: TGTGCCAGCAGCTTAGAAGTGGCCACTGAAGCTTTCTTT. Its translation is CASSLEVATEAFF.

The chain links TRBV28 to TRBJ2-1; 8 nucleotides match TRBD2. The V segment lost 8 bases and the J segment 3 bases; nucleotides outside the gene matches: 6. Looked up from germline, CDR1 is MDHEN and CDR2 is SYDVKM. The CDR3 consists of 14 residues. CDR3 nucleotide sequence: TGTGCCAGCCGGGGGGGGAACGTCTACAATGAGCAGTTCTTC. Amino acid sequence: CASRGGNVYNEQFF.

The rearrangement joins TRBV19 to TRBJ1-2; TRBD1 is a possible D gene (6 bases). CDR3 length: 16 amino acids. The germline V and J ends were trimmed by 4 bases and 6 bases, with 21 bases remaining between them. Germline CDR1 reads LNHDA; CDR2 reads SQIVND (reference sequence). This CDR3 reads CASSTKGQRSWDGYTF. The CDR3 region has the DNA TGTGCCAGTAGTACCAAAGGACAGCGTTCATGGGATGGCTACACCTTC. Using reference TRBV19 and TRBJ1-2 for the parts outside the CDR3, the full variable domain is DGGITQSPKYLFRKEGQNVTLSCEQNLNHDAMYWYRQDPGQGLRLIYYSQIVNDFQKGDIAEGYSVSREKKESFPLTVTSAQKNPTAFYLCASSTKGQRSWDGYTFGSGTRLTVV.

V usage is TRBV6-6 and J usage is TRBJ2-2, with a tentative D call TRBD2 (6 bases). V lost 7 bases and J lost 5, with 11 bases in between. The CDR3 has 13 amino acids. The V gene's germline CDR1 is MNHNY and CDR2 SVGAGI (reference sequence). Here the CDR3 DNA reads TGTGCCAGCATAACCGGAGGGACCGGGGAGCTGTTTTTT. Its translation: CASITGGTGELFF.

The J gene is TRBJ1-2, the V gene TRBV6-5; the D gene is possibly TRBD1 (5 bases). The CDR3 spans 12 residues. The ends were cut back, 6 bases at V and 8 bases at J, with 13 bases in the middle. Looked up from germline, CDR1 is MNHEY and CDR2 is SVGAGI. CDR3 loop: CASRNGGLGYTF. CDR3 nucleotide sequence: TGTGCCAGCAGGAACGGGGGTTTGGGCTACACCTTC.

The chain combines TRBV3-1 (or the pseudogene TRBV3-2) with TRBJ1-2; D not certain. With 1 base removed from V and 6 bases from J, the gap between germline ends came to 12 bases. From germline, CDR1 is LGHDT and CDR2 YNNKEL (reference sequence). The CDR3 loop spans 14 amino acids. CDR3 sequence reads: CASSQGWAGDGYTF. The CDR3 DNA reads TGTGCCAGCAGCCAAGGTTGGGCAGGCGATGGCTACACCTTC.

This chain connects TRBV7-9 to TRBJ2-1; D is possibly TRBD1 (5 bases). This CDR3 spans 17 amino acids. V was shortened by 1 base and J by 8 bases, with 21 bases between the two germline ends. Germline V gene data show CDR1 as SEHNR and CDR2 as FQNEAQ (reference sequence). CDR3 amino acids: CASSLEPDRQLRYEQFF. The CDR3 DNA reads TGTGCCAGCAGCTTAGAGCCGGACCGACAGCTAAGATATGAGCAGTTCTTC. Complete variable domain (other parts from reference TRBV7-9 and TRBJ2-1): DTGVSQNPRHKITKRGQNVTFRCDPISEHNRLYWYRQTLGQGPEFLTYFQNEAQLEKSRLLSDRFSAERPKGSFSTLEIQRTEQGDSAMYLCASSLEPDRQLRYEQFFGPGTRLTVL.

The chain combines TRBV4-3 with TRBJ2-3; D is undetermined. The CDR3 has 15 amino acids. From germline, CDR1 is LGHNA and CDR2 YSLEER. The V gene lost 2 bases and the J gene lost 1 base, with 10 bases spanning the gap. CDR3 protein: CASSQKGPGTDTQYF. The CDR3, as DNA: TGCGCCAGCAGCCAAAAAGGGCCGGGCACAGATACGCAGTATTTT.

The genes are TRBV29-1 and TRBJ2-1; perhaps TRBD1 as D (6 bases). Germline assignment: CDR1 SQVTM and CDR2 ANQGSEA. CDR3 length: 13 residues. Trimming took 7 bases from V and 10 from J, leaving 20 bases between them. The CDR3 here is CSAEGVKLGEQFF. In DNA, the CDR3 is TGCAGCGCCGAGGGGGTTAAGCTTGGGGAGCAGTTCTTC.

This clone was recorded once. The chain carries TRBV19 and TRBJ1-1; TRBD1 might be the D (6 bases). The germline gives CDR1 LNHDA, CDR2 SQIVND (reference sequence). The V end was cut by 6 bases, the J end by 8 bases, with 16 bases between. The CDR3 has 13 amino acids. The CDR3 DNA follows: TGTGCCAGTAGCTATACCGGGACATCGGAAGCTTTCTTT. Its translation is CASSYTGTSEAFF.

The gene calls are TRBV15 and TRBJ1-2; 9 nucleotides align to TRBD1. Germline loops: CDR1 LNHNV, CDR2 YYDKDF (reference sequence). The CDR3 length is 18 residues. Trimming took 0 bases from V and 3 from J; bases not matched to a gene: 11. This CDR3 is CATSRDMLTGGKDYGYTF. CDR3 nucleotide sequence: TGTGCCACCAGCAGAGATATGTTGACAGGGGGAAAGGACTATGGCTACACCTTC.

The chain recombines TRBV6-2 or TRBV6-3 with TRBJ2-1; perhaps D is TRBD1 or TRBD2 (5 bases each). The CDR3 contains 15 residues. Trimming cost V 0 bases and J 3 bases, with 9 bases left between them. Germline values: CDR1 MNHEY, CDR2 SVGEGT. CDR3 protein: CASSYSGRDYNEQFF. Written as DNA, the CDR3 is TGTGCCAGCAGTTACTCGGGACGGGACTACAATGAGCAGTTCTTC.

The chain carries TRBV29-1 and TRBJ2-5; the match to TRBD1 covers 11 bases. Per germline, CDR1 SQVTM and CDR2 ANQGSEA. The CDR3 is 15 residues long. V trimming: 2 bases; J trimming: 1 base; junction bases outside the gene matches: 3. CDR3 protein: CSVEPGTGGQETQYF. For the CDR3, the DNA is TGCAGCGTTGAACCCGGGACAGGGGGCCAAGAGACCCAGTACTTC.

This sequence joins TRBV6-2 or TRBV6-3 and TRBJ1-1; D uncertain. CDR1 is MNHEY, CDR2 SVGEGT, per germline. This CDR3 comprises 12 residues. Trimming shortened V by 4 bases and J by 0 bases, and 3 bases separated the two germline ends. CDR3 bases: TGTGCCAGCAGTTCGATGAACACTGAAGCTTTCTTT. It is translated as CASSSMNTEAFF.

The CDR3 loop reads CASSVQRQGIGEQFF. The CDR3 nucleotides read TGTGCCAGCAGCGTACAAAGACAGGGGATAGGTGAGCAGTTCTTC. J is TRBJ2-1 and V is TRBV9; 8 nucleotides match TRBD1. The CDR3 has 15 amino acids. Germline V lookup: CDR1 SGDLS, CDR2 YYNGEE. Unmatched junction bases numbered 9, after V lost 1 base and J lost 9 bases.

The chain is built from TRBV6-2 or TRBV6-3 and TRBJ2-7; 8 nucleotides agree with TRBD1. Unmatched junction bases numbered 0, after V lost 5 bases and J lost 6 bases. This CDR3 comprises 11 residues. Germline CDR1 and CDR2: MNHEY and SVGEGT. The CDR3 is CASSQGAEQYF. CDR3 nucleotide sequence: TGTGCCAGCAGTCAGGGGGCCGAGCAGTACTTC.

The genes are TRBV6-5 and TRBJ1-3; no clear D. The V gene's germline CDR1 is MNHEY and CDR2 SVGAGI. The CDR3 has 15 amino acids. V gave up 6 bases and J gave up 7 bases, with 19 bases separating them. The DNA of the CDR3 is TGTGCCAGCAGGTTGACCCACTCGGGCGGGAACACCATATATTTT. Translation: CASRLTHSGGNTIYF.